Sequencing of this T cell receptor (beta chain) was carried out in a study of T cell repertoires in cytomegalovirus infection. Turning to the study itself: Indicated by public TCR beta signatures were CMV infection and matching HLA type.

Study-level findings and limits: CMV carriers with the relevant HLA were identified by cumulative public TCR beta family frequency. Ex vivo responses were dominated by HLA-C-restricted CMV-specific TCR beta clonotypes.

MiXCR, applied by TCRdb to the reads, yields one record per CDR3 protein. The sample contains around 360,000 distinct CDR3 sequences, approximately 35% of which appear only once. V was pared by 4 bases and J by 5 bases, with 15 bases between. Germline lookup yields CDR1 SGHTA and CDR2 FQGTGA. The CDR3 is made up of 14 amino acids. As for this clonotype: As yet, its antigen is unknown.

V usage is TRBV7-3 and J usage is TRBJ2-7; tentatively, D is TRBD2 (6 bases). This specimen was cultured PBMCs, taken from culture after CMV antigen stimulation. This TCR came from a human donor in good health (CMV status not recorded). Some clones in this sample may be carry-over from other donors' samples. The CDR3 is CASSYLGGNDEQYF. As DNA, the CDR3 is TGTGCCAGCAGCTATCTAGGCGGGAACGACGAGCAGTACTTC.